These 4 T cell receptor beta chains originate from one sample sequenced in a study of T cells after yellow fever vaccination. TCRdb reanalysed the 5' RACE reads using MiXCR and keeps one entry per CDR3 protein. The sample holds some 300,000 distinct CDR3 sequences; roughly 8% are singletons and the top ten take 17%. The sample here was PBMCs, taken 35 to 50 days after the first yellow fever vaccination. These receptors were collected from a young man who received the YFV17D yellow fever vaccine.

This chain joins TRBV5-1 and TRBJ2-3, with D tentatively TRBD1 (5 bases). Trimming removed 0 bases at V and 5 bases at J, with 10 bases between. CDR1 SGHRS and CDR2 YFSETQ come from the germline V gene. This CDR3 is built from 14 residues. The DNA of the CDR3 is TGCGCCAGCAGCTTGGGACAGCAGAGAGATACGCAGTATTTT. It is translated as CASSLGQQRDTQYF.

The rearrangement uses TRBV20-1 and TRBJ1-4; D gene ambiguous. Trimming left V 6 bases short and J 10 bases short, with 15 bases between. Germline V lookup: CDR1 DFQATT, CDR2 SNEGSKA (reference sequence). The CDR3 has 12 amino acids. CDR3 in DNA: TGCAGTGCCCAGAGGTCGGCGTTAAAACTGTTTTTT. Translating gives CSAQRSALKLFF.

A few counts support this clonotype. This chain joins TRBV12-3 or TRBV12-4 and TRBJ1-1, with TRBD1 identical over 8 bases. The trim removed 6 bases at V and 6 bases at J, leaving 6 bases unmatched. The CDR3 is made up of 13 amino acids. This CDR3 reads CASRGQGTSEAFF. The CDR3 bases are TGTGCCAGCAGAGGACAGGGAACCTCTGAAGCTTTCTTT.

J is TRBJ2-3 and V is TRBV10-3; D gene ambiguous. Trimming took off 0 bases at V and 11 bases at J, with 12 bases between the two ends. Germline CDR1 reads ENHRY; CDR2 reads SYGVKD. The CDR3 is 13 residues long. The CDR3, as DNA: TGTGCCATCAGTGAGTCAAGGGCCAGAAAGCAGTATTTT. Amino acid sequence: CAISESRARKQYF.